This T cell receptor (beta chain) originates from a study of cytomegalovirus exposure and HLA in healthy donors. CDR1 is MNHEY and CDR2 is SMNVEV in the germline V gene (reference sequence). This CDR3 is built from 13 residues. The ends lost 5 bases at V and 6 bases at J; junction bases unmatched: 3. PCR amplification relied on 60 Vbeta primers (plus 13 Jbeta primers). Sequencing was performed with immunoSEQ multiplex PCR; in TCRdb, only in-frame clones are kept and a portion is missing. The table has about 90,000 clones, about 67% seen once; the top ten hold roughly 2.2%. The sample was PBMCs. The origin of this receptor is a man aged 25 to 40 in good health and CMV-seronegative. The chain has TRBV27 and TRBJ1-4; 7 nucleotides match TRBD1. The CDR3 coding sequence is TGTGCCAGCAGTCAAGGGACAGATGAAAAACTGTTTTTT. Amino acids: CASSQGTDEKLFF.